Sequencing of this T cell receptor (beta chain) was carried out in a study of blood T cell repertoires in COVID-19. Study-level information: COVID-19 samples collected from the United States, Italy and Spain covered acute and convalescent phases.

From germline, CDR1 is MDHEN and CDR2 SYDVKM. The CDR3 consists of 16 residues. Trimming cost V 5 bases and J 1 base; bases outside gene matches: 5. Sequencing was performed with immunoSEQ multiplex PCR; in TCRdb, only in-frame clones are kept and a portion is missing. Seen here are 290,000 or so clones, nearly 90% observed once, and the top ten hold over 3.5%. Enrolled through a virtual design, the participants were between about 18 and 100 years of age and came from some 26 US areas. Which cohort a participant joined came from the clinical history participants gave. This clonotype originated in a young woman with acute COVID-19. The chain recombines TRBV28 with TRBJ2-6, with 7 bases identical to TRBD1. Sequencing input: PBMCs or T cells enriched from blood (not recorded which). DNA for the CDR3: TGTGCCAGCAGTCCGTCGACAGGGTCTGGGGCCAACGTCCTGACTTTC. Translating it yields CASSPSTGSGANVLTF.